The source of this T cell receptor (beta chain) is a study of CD8 T cells in ankylosing spondylitis. General study points: In reactive arthritis synovial fluid and blood, some motif variants had been reported before.

TCRdb processed the 5' RACE reads anew with MiXCR; each CDR3 protein has one entry. The sample includes 36,000 or so distinct CDR3 sequences, approximately 11% of them seen just once. This clonotype was detected many times. What it binds is not known. Germline CDR1 DFQATT, CDR2 SNEGSKA (reference sequence). This CDR3 has 14 residues. The V end lost 6 bases, the J end lost 1 base, and 10 bases lay between the germline ends. Input material: synovial fluid, either unsorted or a sorted T cell fraction (not recorded which). This receptor was identified in a male donor with ankylosing spondylitis. The V call is TRBV20-1, the J call TRBJ2-6, with D possibly called TRBD1 or TRBD2 (5 bases each). The CDR3 loop is CSALGDSGANVLTF. CDR3 nucleotide sequence: TGCAGTGCCCTGGGGGATTCTGGGGCCAACGTCCTGACTTTC.